This is a list of T cell receptor beta chains from one sample in a study of blood T cell repertoires in COVID-19. Measured with immunoSEQ multiplex PCR; TCRdb has only the in-frame clones, and not every one. The sample lists roughly 50,000 clones, roughly nine tenths occurring once. Sequencing used peripheral blood. Every receptor here comes from a human donor in a cohort sampled during active COVID-19. Each CDR3 is given with its conserved first and last residue. Each record gives: J gene, D gene, CDR3 length, clone size, V gene, CDR3 DNA, CDR3 protein. The D gene is left open where the match is weak. Size tells how often a clone was seen (once, few, many) or the class of an expanded clone, and some rows leave it out.

TRBJ2-2,TRBD1,14,.,TRBV19,TGTGCCAGTACTATACAGGGGGCGGGCGGGGAGCTGTTTTTT,CASTIQGAGGELFF
TRBJ2-5,TRBD2,16,.,TRBV27,TGTGCCAGCAGTTTACTCGGACTAGCGGGGTTGGAGACCCAGTACTTC,CASSLLGLAGLETQYF
TRBJ2-1,TRBD2,15,.,TRBV9,TGTGCCTCAACCCCGGGAGGAGCGGGCTACAATGAGCAGTTCTTC,CASTPGGAGYNEQFF
TRBJ1-2,.,14,once,TRBV2,TGTGCCAGCAGTGGTGACTCCGCTAACTATGGCTACACCTTC,CASSGDSANYGYTF
TRBJ2-5,TRBD2,18,.,TRBV11-2,TGTGCCAGCAGCGAACCCGGGACTAGCGGGCCGTTGCAAGAGACCCAGTACTTC,CASSEPGTSGPLQETQYF
TRBJ2-1,TRBD1,19,.,TRBV6-2/TRBV6-3,TGTGCCAGCAGTTACTTCCAGGGACAGGGGTACATAGGAAACAATGAGCAGTTCTTC,CASSYFQGQGYIGNNEQFF
TRBJ1-6,.,16,.,TRBV7-9,TGTGCCAGCAGGCGATCTACCGGGTTTAATCACTCACCCCTCCACTTT,CASRRSTGFNHSPLHF
TRBJ1-2,TRBD1,14,.,TRBV3-1/TRBV3-2,TGTGCCAGCGGGGGACAGGGGCCCAACTATGGCTACACCTTC,CASGGQGPNYGYTF
TRBJ2-2,TRBD1,17,.,TRBV27,TGTGCCAGCAGTTTTCGGGGACAGGGGTTTGGCACCGGGGAGCTGTTTTTT,CASSFRGQGFGTGELFF
TRBJ1-5,.,13,.,TRBV27,TGTGCCAGCAGTTTGGTCGGGTTTCAGCCCCAGCATTTT,CASSLVGFQPQHF
TRBJ1-2,.,13,.,TRBV12-3/TRBV12-4,TGTGCCAGCAGTTCCCGGAGTGGCTATGGCTACACCTTC,CASSSRSGYGYTF
TRBJ2-7,TRBD2,16,.,TRBV18,TGTGCCAGCTCACCAGTCGTCCAGCGGGAGGGCGGCGAGCAGTACTTC,CASSPVVQREGGEQYF
TRBJ1-5,.,17,.,TRBV4-3,TGCGCCAGCAGCCTAGATTGGAACACAGGGCTGGGGCAGCCCCAGCATTTT,CASSLDWNTGLGQPQHF
TRBJ2-7,TRBD1,17,.,TRBV6-6,TGTGCCAGCAGTCCCGGGACAGGGTCCTACAGCTCCTACGAGCAGTACTTC,CASSPGTGSYSSYEQYF
TRBJ2-7,TRBD2,17,once,TRBV10-3,TGTGCCATCAGTCCGGGACTAGCGGCGACAACAAAATACGAGCAGTACTTC,CAISPGLAATTKYEQYF
TRBJ1-6,.,13,.,TRBV7-3,TGTGCCAGCAGCTTAAGCAGGGATTCACCCCTCCACTTT,CASSLSRDSPLHF
TRBJ2-7,.,11,.,TRBV11-2,TGTGCCAGCAGCTTGGGGCGGCCTAGGTACTTC,CASSLGRPRYF
TRBJ2-5,TRBD1,15,.,TRBV7-9,TGTGCCAGCAGCTTAGCGACAGGGCCTCAAGAGACCCAGTACTTC,CASSLATGPQETQYF
TRBJ2-7,.,13,once,TRBV30,TGTGCCTGGGGACGGGGGTTAGGATACGAGCAGTACTTC,CAWGRGLGYEQYF
TRBJ2-5,.,17,.,TRBV18,TGTGCCAGCTCACCTCCGGATGTAGCGCTCCGAGGGGAGACCCAGTACTTC,CASSPPDVALRGETQYF
TRBJ1-6,.,14,.,TRBV27,TGTGCCAGCAGTGACAGGATGGTTATTTCACCCCTCCACTTT,CASSDRMVISPLHF
TRBJ1-1,.,15,.,TRBV7-9,TGTGCCAGCAGCTTAGCGGCGGTGGGGGGGACTGAAGCTTTCTTT,CASSLAAVGGTEAFF
TRBJ2-7,.,16,.,TRBV3-1/TRBV3-2,TGTGCCAGCAGCCAAGAGGTGGAGGGGAGCTCCTACGAGCAGTACTTC,CASSQEVEGSSYEQYF
TRBJ1-5,.,15,.,TRBV6-1,TGTGCCAGCAGTGAAGCGGGGGGGATGGGTCAGCCCCAGCATTTT,CASSEAGGMGQPQHF
TRBJ1-1,.,12,.,TRBV2,TGTGCCAGCAGTGAACAGCGGGGCTGGGCTTTCTTT,CASSEQRGWAFF
TRBJ1-1,.,15,.,TRBV6-6,TGTGCCAGCAGTCACGGACAGTCCATGAACACTGAAGCTTTCTTT,CASSHGQSMNTEAFF
TRBJ2-5,.,16,.,TRBV5-1,TGCGCCAGCAGCTTGGCGGACAATGGGGCCCAAGAGACCCAGTACTTC,CASSLADNGAQETQYF